This record looks at one TCR beta chain sequence and its context. What it recognizes is unknown. TCRdb redid the calling of the 5' RACE reads with MiXCR, one entry per CDR3 protein. The sample contains 380,000 or so distinct CDR3 sequences, 13% to 15% of which appear only once. The data were obtained in a study of T-cell memory formation after mild COVID-19. Study overall: TCR clusters mostly belonged to single donors.

Whole-study results and caveats: CD4+ contracting clones were found mainly in CM and EM, and CD8+ ones in EMRA.

CDR3 size: 13 residues. V dropped 4 bases and J dropped 8 bases, with 12 bases sitting between them. In germline, CDR1 is LGHNA, CDR2 YSLEER. Source material: PBMCs or a T cell subset sorted from them (not recorded which). This receptor was obtained from a man aged 18 to 29 who had mild COVID-19 (a few samples of this study predate the infection). Cell type and time point are not known. J is TRBJ2-4 and V is TRBV4-3, with a possible D match to TRBD2 (6 bases). This chain's CDR3 is CASSPQGGDIQYF. In DNA form, the CDR3 reads TGCGCCAGCAGCCCCCAGGGCGGGGACATTCAGTACTTC.